The present TCR beta chain was sequenced within a study of Ad26.COV2.S vaccination and SARS-CoV-2 variants. Overall study findings and caveats: Placebo recipients trailed vaccine recipients in spike-specific TCR breadth.

Treatment denoted: approximately 18 received Ad26.COV2.S at low or high dose, single or two shots; roughly five received placebo; per-sample allocation not given. Specimens were obtained on day 63 following the first vaccine or placebo injection. Note on this clone: The antigen is undetermined.

Some clones are missing from TCRdb's copy, which holds only in-frame ones; the method was immunoSEQ multiplex PCR. Seen here are about 460,000 clones, 70% to 90% observed once, and the top ten hold 1.5% to 2%. Trimming took off 4 bases at V and 0 bases at J, with 11 bases between the two ends. In germline, CDR1 is SGHRS, CDR2 YFSETQ. CDR3 length: 15 amino acids. The sequence was obtained from a person between 18 and 65 years old who received the Ad26.COV2.S COVID-19 vaccine or a placebo. Source: peripheral blood, taken in a trial of Ad26.COV2.S vaccine versus placebo. The rearrangement links TRBV5-1 to TRBJ1-3; unclear D gene. In DNA form, the CDR3 reads TGCGCCAGCAGCCCCGGACTTAACTCTGGAAACACCATATATTTT. Protein sequence: CASSPGLNSGNTIYF. The full variable domain, completed using reference TRBV5-1 and TRBJ1-3, is KAGVTQTPRYLIKTRGQQVTLSCSPISGHRSVSWYQQTPGQGLQFLFEYFSETQRNKGNFPGRFSGRQFSNSRSEMNVSTLELGDSALYLCASSPGLNSGNTIYFGEGSWLTVV.